These 14 T cell receptor beta chains originate from one sample sequenced in a study of cytomegalovirus exposure and HLA in healthy donors (dated by TCRdb to 2016 to 2017). Preparation of the library involved the immunoSEQ multiplex PCR assay. A mixture of 60 forward primers for TCR Vbeta segments and 13 reverse primers for TCR Jbeta segments was used in the multiplex PCR. TCRdb stores this immuneACCESS table with in-frame sequences only. Part of the clones is absent; in the studies checked, under half of the shortfall reflects unresolved V genes, and no reason is known for the rest. This sample holds about 160,000 clones; 80% were observed only once. The leading ten clones occupy approximately 6.5% of the sample. The material sequenced was PBMCs. All receptors come from a male donor in good health and CMV-seropositive.

The chain employs TRBV2 and TRBJ1-4, with a possible D match to TRBD1 (6 bases). The CDR3 consists of 15 residues. Trimming left V 6 bases short and J 3 bases short, with 14 bases between. Germline V lookup: CDR1 SNHLY, CDR2 FYNNEI. The CDR3 nucleotides read TGTGCCAGCAGCGCACAGGGTCTAGCTAATGAAAAACTGTTTTTT. Translation: CASSAQGLANEKLFF. Full variable domain (outside the CDR3, taken from reference TRBV2 and TRBJ1-4): EPEVTQTPSHQVTQMGQEVILRCVPISNHLYFYWYRQILGQKVEFLVSFYNNEISEKSEIFDDQFSVERPDGSNFTLKIRSTKLEDSAMYFCASSAQGLANEKLFFGSGTQLSVL.

The gene calls are TRBV29-1 and TRBJ2-5; 7 nucleotides align to TRBD1. CDR1 and CDR2 from the germline V gene are SQVTM and ANQGSEA. The V gene end was trimmed by 3 bases and the J gene end by 2 bases; junction bases not matched to a gene: 3. The CDR3 loop spans 13 amino acids. The CDR3 DNA follows: TGCAGCGTTGATGACAGGGAACAAGAGACCCAGTACTTC. Its translation: CSVDDREQETQYF.

This rearrangement joins TRBV7-9 to TRBJ2-1, with D maybe TRBD2 (5 bases). The germline V and J ends were trimmed by 1 base and 10 bases, with 11 bases remaining between them. The germline V gene encodes CDR1 SEHNR and CDR2 FQNEAQ (reference sequence). CDR3 length equals 13 residues. Here the CDR3 reads CASSLVEGNEQFF. The CDR3 bases are TGTGCCAGCAGCTTAGTTGAGGGCAACGAGCAGTTCTTC.

The chain links TRBV27 to TRBJ1-2; 7 bases are shared with TRBD1. This CDR3 region has 15 residues. Germline V lookup: CDR1 MNHEY, CDR2 SMNVEV (reference sequence). V was pared by 4 bases and J by 2 bases, with 7 bases of the junction left unmatched. The CDR3 coding sequence is TGTGCCAGCAGTTCCTCGACCAGGGGGAACTATGGCTACACCTTC. This gives the protein CASSSSTRGNYGYTF.

The rearrangement links TRBV4-2 to TRBJ1-2, with D maybe TRBD1 (6 bases). Trimming cost V 2 bases and J 6 bases, with 16 bases left between them. This CDR3 has 15 amino acids. Germline V gene lookup returns CDR1 LGHNA and CDR2 YNFKEQ. The chain's CDR3 is CASSQKQGLFHGYTF. The CDR3 DNA reads TGTGCCAGCAGCCAAAAACAGGGATTGTTTCATGGCTACACCTTC.

The chain carries TRBV7-2 and TRBJ2-5; D unresolved. Germline V gene data show CDR1 as SGHTA and CDR2 as FQGNSA. This CDR3 comprises 14 residues. Trimming took off 7 bases at V and 5 bases at J, with 17 bases between the two ends. CDR3 amino acids: CASNPRTAGETQYF. CDR3 nucleotides: TGTGCCAGCAACCCACGAACGGCCGGGGAGACCCAGTACTTC.

The chain carries TRBV7-9 and TRBJ2-3, with 7 nucleotides matching TRBD1. J lost 2 bases, V lost 11 bases, and 7 bases had no gene match. The CDR3 length is 13 residues. The V gene's germline CDR1 is SEHNR and CDR2 FQNEAQ (reference sequence). This CDR3 reads CAGQDWVTDTQYF. The CDR3 DNA sequence: TGTGCCGGACAGGATTGGGTCACAGATACGCAGTATTTT.

This clone was observed a single time. The V gene is TRBV29-1, the J gene TRBJ1-2; D not resolved. CDR1 is SQVTM and CDR2 is ANQGSEA in the germline V gene. The CDR3 runs 9 residues. Trimming shortened V by 4 bases and J by 7 bases, and 4 bases separated the two germline ends. CDR3 residues: CSVVAGYTF. The CDR3, as DNA: TGCAGCGTTGTAGCTGGCTACACCTTC.

This sequence joins TRBV19 and TRBJ2-5, with 9 bases aligning to TRBD1. Germline CDR1 LNHDA, CDR2 SQIVND (reference sequence). This CDR3 spans 16 amino acids. J lost 0 bases, V lost 5 bases, and 7 bases had no gene match. The CDR3 nucleotides are TGTGCCAGTAGTGTAAAGGGACAGGGACACCAAGAGACCCAGTACTTC. This encodes CASSVKGQGHQETQYF. Full variable domain (missing parts from reference TRBV19 and TRBJ2-5): DGGITQSPKYLFRKEGQNVTLSCEQNLNHDAMYWYRQDPGQGLRLIYYSQIVNDFQKGDIAEGYSVSREKKESFPLTVTSAQKNPTAFYLCASSVKGQGHQETQYFGPGTRLLVL.

V usage is TRBV19 and J usage is TRBJ1-5; D gene uncertain. CDR1 is LNHDA and CDR2 is SQIVND in the germline V gene (reference sequence). The CDR3 runs to 15 residues. V gave up 3 bases and J gave up 0 bases, with 9 bases separating them. This CDR3 is CASSIWHDSNQPQHF. CDR3 sequence (DNA): TGTGCCAGTAGTATTTGGCACGATAGCAATCAGCCCCAGCATTTT.

The V gene is TRBV5-6, the J gene TRBJ1-4, with a weak D call TRBD1 (6 bases). This CDR3 has 16 residues. In germline, CDR1 is SGHDT, CDR2 YYEEEE. V lost 2 bases and J 6 bases, leaving 17 bases between the germline ends. The CDR3 spells CASSFRGGQRDEKLFF. The CDR3 DNA follows: TGTGCCAGCAGCTTTCGCGGGGGGCAACGGGATGAAAAACTGTTTTTT.

Regarding this clone: One end of the junction is discordant with germline, which a read error may explain. The gene calls are TRBV7-9 and TRBJ1-2; the D is unclear. This CDR3 is 12 amino acids long. Germline lookup yields CDR1 SEHNR and CDR2 FQNEAQ (reference sequence). DNA of the CDR3: TGTTCCAGCAGCTTTGGAGGGCCCGGCTACACCTTC. Protein product: CSSSFGGPGYTF.

The chain couples TRBV6-4 to TRBJ2-7; 11 bases align to TRBD2. This CDR3 comprises 15 residues. V gave up 5 bases and J gave up 3 bases; unmatched junction bases: 6. Per germline, CDR1 MRHNA and CDR2 SNTAGT. DNA for the CDR3: TGTGCCAGCAGTCCTTTGACTAGCGGGGTCTACGAGCAGTACTTC. Amino acids: CASSPLTSGVYEQYF.

This clone was recorded a few times. This chain connects TRBV27 to TRBJ2-1, with no clear D. Germline CDR1 reads MNHEY; CDR2 reads SMNVEV (reference sequence). V was trimmed by 6 bases and J by 0 bases, leaving 15 bases between them. CDR3 length: 16 residues. The CDR3 loop is CASSSRSESSYNEQFF. CDR3 nucleotide sequence: TGTGCCAGCAGCTCCCGGTCCGAGAGCTCCTACAATGAGCAGTTCTTC.